Following are 5 T cell receptor beta chains from one sample sequenced in a study of regulatory T cells in long-lasting Graves disease. Arm-PCR with iRepertoire HTBI primers amplified the CDR3 regions for these TCR beta libraries. TCRdb processed the multiplex PCR reads anew with MiXCR; each CDR3 protein has one entry. The repertoire holds roughly 400,000 distinct CDR3 sequences, with about a sixth as singletons. Documented time point: newly diagnosed GD, antithyroid drugs for less than 3 months. PBMCs were the source of the RNA used for TCR sequencing. In addition, the sample was reused for a study of T cells in Graves' hyperthyroidism and ophthalmopathy.

Source: peripheral blood mononuclear cells (PBMCs), taken at new diagnosis, from a patient treated with antithyroid drugs. The source of these receptors is a woman aged 18-29 years with Graves disease.

This clonotype came up a few times. V is TRBV19 and J is TRBJ1-6; possible D gene TRBD1, 5 bases. The CDR3 has 14 amino acids. CDR1 is LNHDA, CDR2 SQIVND, per germline (reference sequence). Trimming cost V 6 bases and J 7 bases, with 13 bases left between them. CDR3: CASRNRIENSPLHF. CDR3 nucleotides: TGTGCCAGTAGGAACAGGATAGAGAATTCACCCCTCCACTTT.

This clonotype was detected many times. The chain joins TRBV10-3 to TRBJ2-1; 12 positions agree with TRBD1. Per the germline V gene, CDR1 is ENHRY and CDR2 is SYGVKD. The CDR3 extends over 13 amino acids. V lost 7 bases, J lost 10 bases, and 5 bases stayed unmatched. CDR3 amino acids: CAITGTGGGEQFF. CDR3 nucleotide sequence: TGTGCCATCACCGGGACAGGGGGCGGAGAGCAGTTCTTC.

This clonotype was found many times. J is TRBJ2-5 and V is TRBV3-1; D not certain. Germline-derived CDR1 and CDR2 are LGHDT and YNNKEL (reference sequence). V was cut by 4 bases and J by 3 bases, with 9 bases left in between. The CDR3 totals 13 residues. This CDR3 reads CASSLRVEETQYF. The CDR3 nucleotides read TGTGCCAGCAGCCTTCGGGTAGAAGAGACCCAGTACTTC.

In its sample, this clonotype was seen many times. This sequence joins TRBV20-1 and TRBJ2-3; 7 bases align to TRBD1. CDR3 size: 16 residues. V shed 4 bases, J shed 2 bases, and the junction held 12 bases outside the gene matches. CDR1 and CDR2 (germline): DFQATT, SNEGSKA (reference sequence). CDR3 loop: CSATTGAPPHTDTQYF. The CDR3 DNA is TGCAGTGCTACAACAGGGGCGCCCCCCCACACAGATACGCAGTATTTT.

There are many counts of this clonotype. CDR3: CASSFAALAGSDQETQYF. In nucleotides, the CDR3 is TGTGCCAGCAGTTTTGCGGCACTAGCGGGATCGGACCAAGAGACCCAGTACTTC. The chain recombines TRBV28 with TRBJ2-5; 10 bases line up with TRBD2. The V segment lost 3 bases and the J segment 0 bases; nucleotides outside the gene matches: 10. In germline, CDR1 is MDHEN, CDR2 SYDVKM. The CDR3 consists of 18 residues.